This T cell receptor beta chain was recovered during a study of shared clonotypes between healthy human individuals. A roughly 200 ng quantity of DNA, 29,000 or so T cell genomes, went into the sorted-subset replicate PCRs. The assay was immunoSEQ multiplex PCR, and TCRdb's table has in-frame clones only and misses some. Found here are 2 million or so clones, approximately 94% of them singletons; the top ten hold 0.85% to 1.3%. The V and J ends lost 1 base and 1 base, in that order; junction bases with no gene match: 1. The CDR3 extends over 15 amino acids. Germline CDR1 reads SGHTA; CDR2 reads FQGNSA. Cells designated naive CD8 were CD45RO-negative and were positively selected for CCR7, with terminally differentiated effector memory CD45RA+ cells excluded. Recent acute infections and vaccinations were absent in the healthy HIV-negative adult donors.

Sequenced material: naive CD8+ T cells sorted from blood. The chain recombines TRBV7-2 with TRBJ2-5; TRBD1 matches at 9 bases. This TCR was recovered from a man younger than 35 in good health. The DNA for the CDR3 is TGTGCCAGCAGCTTAGGGACAGGGGTCCAAGAGACCCAGTACTTC. Residues: CASSLGTGVQETQYF. Combining the CDR3 with reference TRBV7-2 and TRBJ2-5 gives the whole variable domain GAGVSQSPSNKVTEKGKDVELRCDPISGHTALYWYRQSLGQGLEFLIYFQGNSAPDKSGLPSDRFSAERTGGSVSTLTIQRTQQEDSAVYLCASSLGTGVQETQYFGPGTRLLVL.